This T cell receptor beta chain derives from a study of OX40 agonist ivuxolimab in advanced cancers. Study context: Hepatocellular carcinoma, melanoma, renal cell or head and neck cancer was diagnosed in the dose-escalation patients. Study-level points and caveats: The authors did not determine the antigen specificity of the expanded peripheral T cells.

Here immunoSEQ multiplex PCR was the method, and the copy in TCRdb shows in-frame clones only, minus some. This sample has tens of thousands of clones; over 75% occur once, and the top ten carry approximately 50%. Blood was sampled at baseline, cycle 4 day 1, and cycle 7 day 1. Details on this clone: The antigen is undetermined.

The CDR3 extends over 12 amino acids. V dropped 9 bases and J dropped 5 bases, with 13 bases sitting between them. From germline, CDR1 is MNHNY and CDR2 SVGAGI (reference sequence). The source of this sequence is an adult with an advanced solid tumor such as melanoma, head and neck, liver or kidney cancer. Sequenced here: CD4+ or CD8+ T cells sorted from blood, sampled in a trial of the OX40 agonist ivuxolimab. The rearrangement joins TRBV6-6 to TRBJ1-1, with D uncertain. The CDR3 nucleotides read TGTGCCAGTACGTCCACGGGGACTGAAGCTTTCTTT. Translated, it gives CASTSTGTEAFF.